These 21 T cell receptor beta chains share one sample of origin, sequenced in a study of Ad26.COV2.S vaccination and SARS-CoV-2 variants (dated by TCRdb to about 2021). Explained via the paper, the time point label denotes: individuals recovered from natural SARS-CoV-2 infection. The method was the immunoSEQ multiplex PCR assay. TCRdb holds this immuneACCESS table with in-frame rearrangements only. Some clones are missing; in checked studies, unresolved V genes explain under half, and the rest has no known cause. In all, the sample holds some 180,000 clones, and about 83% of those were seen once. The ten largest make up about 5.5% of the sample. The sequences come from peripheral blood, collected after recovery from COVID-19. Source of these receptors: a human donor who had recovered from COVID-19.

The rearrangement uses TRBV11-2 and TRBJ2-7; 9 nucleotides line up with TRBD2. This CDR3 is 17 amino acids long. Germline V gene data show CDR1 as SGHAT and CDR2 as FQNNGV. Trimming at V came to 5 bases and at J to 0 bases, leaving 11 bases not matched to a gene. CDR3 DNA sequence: TGTGCCAGCAGCCCGTGGGACCTAGCGGGGAGCTCCTACGAGCAGTACTTC. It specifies CASSPWDLAGSSYEQYF. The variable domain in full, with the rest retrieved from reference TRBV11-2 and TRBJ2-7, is EAGVAQSPRYKIIEKRQSVAFWCNPISGHATLYWYQQILGQGPKLLIQFQNNGVVDDSQLPKDRFSAERLKGVDSTLKIQPAKLEDSAVYLCASSPWDLAGSSYEQYFGPGTRLTVT.

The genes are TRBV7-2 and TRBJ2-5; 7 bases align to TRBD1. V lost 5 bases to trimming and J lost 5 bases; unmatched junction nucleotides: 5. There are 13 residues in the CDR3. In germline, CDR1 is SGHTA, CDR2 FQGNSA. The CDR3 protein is CASSDRVTETQYF. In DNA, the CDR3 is TGTGCCAGCAGCGACAGGGTTACGGAGACCCAGTACTTC.

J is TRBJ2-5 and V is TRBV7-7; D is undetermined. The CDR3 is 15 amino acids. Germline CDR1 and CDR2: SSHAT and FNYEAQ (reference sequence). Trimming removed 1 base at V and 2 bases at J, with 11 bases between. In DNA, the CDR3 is TGTGCCAGCAGCTTAGAGGCCCACGGACAAGAGACCCAGTACTTC. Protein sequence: CASSLEAHGQETQYF.

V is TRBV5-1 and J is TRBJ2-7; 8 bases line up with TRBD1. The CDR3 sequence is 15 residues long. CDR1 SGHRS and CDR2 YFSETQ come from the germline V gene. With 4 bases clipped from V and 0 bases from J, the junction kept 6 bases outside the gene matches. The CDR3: CASSAGTGASYEQYF. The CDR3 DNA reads TGCGCCAGCAGCGCTGGGACAGGCGCCTCCTACGAGCAGTACTTC.

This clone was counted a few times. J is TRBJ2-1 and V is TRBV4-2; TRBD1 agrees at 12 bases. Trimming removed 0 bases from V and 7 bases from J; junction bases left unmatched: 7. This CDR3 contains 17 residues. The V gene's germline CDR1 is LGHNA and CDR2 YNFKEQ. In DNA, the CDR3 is TGTGCCAGCAGCCAAGATCGTCGGGACAGGGGGCAAAATGAGCAGTTCTTC. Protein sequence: CASSQDRRDRGQNEQFF.

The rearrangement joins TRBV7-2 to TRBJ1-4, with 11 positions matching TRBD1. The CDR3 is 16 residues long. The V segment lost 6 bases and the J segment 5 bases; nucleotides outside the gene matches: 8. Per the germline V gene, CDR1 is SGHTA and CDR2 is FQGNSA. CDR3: CASSSTGTGGNEKLFF. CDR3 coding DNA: TGTGCCAGCAGTTCTACCGGGACAGGGGGGAATGAAAAACTGTTTTTT.

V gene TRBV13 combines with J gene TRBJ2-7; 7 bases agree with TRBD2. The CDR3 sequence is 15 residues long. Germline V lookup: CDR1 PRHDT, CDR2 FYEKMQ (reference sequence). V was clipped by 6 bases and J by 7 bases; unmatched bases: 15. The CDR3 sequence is CASSEMLGGPEEQYF. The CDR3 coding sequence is TGTGCCAGCAGTGAGATGTTGGGAGGGCCGGAAGAGCAGTACTTC.

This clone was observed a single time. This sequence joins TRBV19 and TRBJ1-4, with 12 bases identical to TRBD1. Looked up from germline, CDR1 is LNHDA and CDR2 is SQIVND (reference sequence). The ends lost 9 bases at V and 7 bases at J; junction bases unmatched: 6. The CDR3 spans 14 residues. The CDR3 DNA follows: TGTGCCAGCATGTTGGGACAGGGGGCTGAAAAACTGTTTTTT. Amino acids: CASMLGQGAEKLFF.

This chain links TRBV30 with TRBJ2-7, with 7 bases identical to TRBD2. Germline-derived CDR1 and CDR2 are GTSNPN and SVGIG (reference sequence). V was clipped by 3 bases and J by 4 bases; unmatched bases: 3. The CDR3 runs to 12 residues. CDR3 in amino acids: CAWRLASYEQYF. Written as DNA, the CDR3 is TGTGCCTGGAGACTAGCGTCGTACGAGCAGTACTTC. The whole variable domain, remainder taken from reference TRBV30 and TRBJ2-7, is SQTIHQWPATLVQPVGSPLSLECTVEGTSNPNLYWYRQAAGRGLQLLFYSVGIGQISSEVPQNLSASRPQDRQFILSSKKLLLSDSGFYLCAWRLASYEQYFGPGTRLTVT.

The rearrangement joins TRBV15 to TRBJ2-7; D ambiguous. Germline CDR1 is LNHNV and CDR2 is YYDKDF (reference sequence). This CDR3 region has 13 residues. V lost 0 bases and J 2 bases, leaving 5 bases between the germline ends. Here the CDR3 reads CATSRDLTYEQYF. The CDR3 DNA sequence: TGTGCCACCAGCAGAGATCTGACCTACGAGCAGTACTTC.

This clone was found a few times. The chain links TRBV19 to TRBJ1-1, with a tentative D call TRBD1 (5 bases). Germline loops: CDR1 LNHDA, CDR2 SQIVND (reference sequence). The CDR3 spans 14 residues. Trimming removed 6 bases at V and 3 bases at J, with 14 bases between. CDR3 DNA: TGTGCCAGTAGGGCTCGGGGCAGGGACACTGAAGCTTTCTTT. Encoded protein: CASRARGRDTEAFF.

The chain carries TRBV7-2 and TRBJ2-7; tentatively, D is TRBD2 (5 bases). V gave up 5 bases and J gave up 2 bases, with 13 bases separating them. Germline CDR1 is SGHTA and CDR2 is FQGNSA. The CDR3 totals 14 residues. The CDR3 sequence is CASSPLGYTYEQYF. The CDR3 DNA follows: TGTGCCAGCAGCCCACTAGGATATACCTACGAGCAGTACTTC.

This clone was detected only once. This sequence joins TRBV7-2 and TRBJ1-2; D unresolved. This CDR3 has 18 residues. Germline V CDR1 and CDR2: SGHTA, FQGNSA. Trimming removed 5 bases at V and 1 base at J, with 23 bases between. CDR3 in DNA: TGTGCCAGCAGCCCCTCAGCAGTCTCAACGCCTCTTAACTATGGCTACACCTTC. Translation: CASSPSAVSTPLNYGYTF.

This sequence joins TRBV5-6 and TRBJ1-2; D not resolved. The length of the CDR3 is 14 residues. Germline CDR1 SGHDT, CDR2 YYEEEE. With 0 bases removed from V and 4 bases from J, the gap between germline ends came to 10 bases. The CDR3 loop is CASSLERGIYGYTF. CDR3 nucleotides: TGTGCCAGCAGCTTGGAAAGAGGTATCTATGGCTACACCTTC.

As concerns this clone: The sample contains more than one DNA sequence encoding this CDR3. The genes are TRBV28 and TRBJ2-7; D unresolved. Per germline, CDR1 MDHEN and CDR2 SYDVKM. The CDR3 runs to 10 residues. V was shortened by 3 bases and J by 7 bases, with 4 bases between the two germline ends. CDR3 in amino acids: CASSFREQYF. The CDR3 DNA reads TGTGCCAGCAGTTTTAGGGAGCAGTACTTC.

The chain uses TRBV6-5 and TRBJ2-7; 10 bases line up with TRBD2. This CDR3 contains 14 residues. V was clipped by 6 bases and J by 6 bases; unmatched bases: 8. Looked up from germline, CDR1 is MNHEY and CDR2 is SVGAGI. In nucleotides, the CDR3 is TGTGCCAGCAGGTCTAGCGGGGGACCGGGCGAGCAGTACTTC. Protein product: CASRSSGGPGEQYF.

The CDR3 bases are TGTGCCAGCAGTCCTACTGACCCCTCTGGAAACACCATATATTTT. It is translated as CASSPTDPSGNTIYF. The chain uses TRBV6-5 and TRBJ1-3; D gene uncertain. Trimming removed 5 bases at V and 0 bases at J, with 11 bases between. CDR3 length: 15 residues. Germline lookup yields CDR1 MNHEY and CDR2 SVGAGI.

CDR3 bases: TGTGCCAGCAGTCCCCAGCGGGGGGCCTACGAGCAGTACTTC. Its protein is CASSPQRGAYEQYF. The rearrangement joins TRBV6-6 to TRBJ2-7, with TRBD2 matching over 9 bases. Per germline, CDR1 MNHNY and CDR2 SVGAGI (reference sequence). Trimming cost V 5 bases and J 2 bases; bases outside gene matches: 4. The CDR3 is 14 amino acids.

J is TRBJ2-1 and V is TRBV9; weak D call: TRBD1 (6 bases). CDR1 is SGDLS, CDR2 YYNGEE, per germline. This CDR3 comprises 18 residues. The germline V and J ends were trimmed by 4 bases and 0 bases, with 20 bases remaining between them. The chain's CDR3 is CASSSTPRTASSYNEQFF. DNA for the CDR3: TGTGCCAGCAGCTCAACGCCCCGGACAGCGAGCTCCTACAATGAGCAGTTCTTC.

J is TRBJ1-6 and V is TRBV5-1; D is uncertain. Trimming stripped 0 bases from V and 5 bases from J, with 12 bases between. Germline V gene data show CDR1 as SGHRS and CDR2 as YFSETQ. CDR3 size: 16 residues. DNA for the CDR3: TGCGCCAGCAGCTTGGGTGGAGCCACGGATAATTCACCCCTCCACTTT. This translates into CASSLGGATDNSPLHF.

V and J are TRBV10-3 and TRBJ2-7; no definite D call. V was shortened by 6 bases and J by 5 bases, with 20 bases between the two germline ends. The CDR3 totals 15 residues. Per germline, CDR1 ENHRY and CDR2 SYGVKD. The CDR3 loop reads CAISDTGRSGDEQYF. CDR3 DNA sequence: TGTGCCATCAGCGATACCGGGCGCTCGGGTGACGAGCAGTACTTC.